The 5 T cell receptor beta chains below all came from one sample that was sequenced in a study of response to subunit inactivated influenza vaccine. MiXCR, run by TCRdb on the RT-PCR reads, gives a single entry per CDR3 protein. The table shows around 850,000 distinct CDR3 sequences, with 15% to 20% occurring only once. Specimen: PBMCs from blood, collected 5 days after vaccination. These receptors were obtained from a man aged 50-60 years who received an inactivated influenza vaccine.

The CDR3 coding sequence is TGTGCCAGCAGCCAGACACCTAACACCGGGGAGCTGTTTTTT. It yields the protein CASSQTPNTGELFF. The chain joins TRBV5-6 to TRBJ2-2; D is unclear. Deletions cut 4 bases from V and 2 bases from J, with 9 bases between. This CDR3 contains 14 residues. Germline lookup yields CDR1 SGHDT and CDR2 YYEEEE.

This clonotype was detected many times. This chain connects TRBV29-1 to TRBJ2-3, with 9 bases identical to TRBD2. From germline, CDR1 is SQVTM and CDR2 ANQGSEA. The CDR3 loop spans 19 amino acids. After removal of 7 bases from V and 3 bases from J, the junction contained 23 bases not matched to a gene. Here the CDR3 reads CSAPLLRWREGRLTDTQYF. The CDR3, as DNA: TGCAGCGCTCCCCTCTTACGTTGGCGGGAGGGCCGTTTGACAGATACGCAGTATTTT.

The chain joins TRBV24-1 to TRBJ2-2; tentative D call: TRBD1 (7 bases). V was pared by 11 bases and J by 0 bases, with 15 bases between. Germline CDR1 and CDR2: KGHDR and SFDVKD. The CDR3 sequence is 15 residues long. CDR3: CANRGTAANTGELFF. In DNA, the CDR3 is TGTGCCAACCGCGGGACAGCCGCGAACACCGGGGAGCTGTTTTTT.

This clonotype was seen a handful of times. The chain carries TRBV29-1 and TRBJ2-7; 8 nucleotides agree with TRBD2. This CDR3 region has 16 residues. Germline assignment: CDR1 SQVTM and CDR2 ANQGSEA. After removal of 0 bases from V and 0 bases from J, the junction contained 7 bases not matched to a gene. CDR3 in amino acids: CSVEDLDSGNSYEQYF. CDR3 nucleotide sequence: TGCAGCGTTGAAGATCTCGATAGCGGGAACTCCTACGAGCAGTACTTC.

This clonotype was observed a few times. The J gene is TRBJ1-2, the V gene TRBV6-1; weak D call: TRBD1 (5 bases). Germline CDR1 MNHNS, CDR2 SASEGT. The CDR3 totals 14 residues. V shed 3 bases and J shed 4 bases, with 12 bases lying between them. CDR3 DNA: TGTGCCAGCAGTGAGGTAACAGGATTCTATGGCTACACCTTC. Its protein is CASSEVTGFYGYTF.